Following are 15 T cell receptor beta chains from one sample sequenced in a study of blood T cell repertoires in COVID-19. The repertoire was sequenced with immunoSEQ multiplex PCR; TCRdb's copy has only in-frame clones and lacks some. The data contain 120,000 or so clones, roughly nine tenths of them singletons. Sample: peripheral blood. These receptors were obtained from a man aged 65 to 79 who had recovered from COVID-19.

This clone showed up just a few times. Other DNA variants within this sample encode the same CDR3. The chain recombines TRBV28 with TRBJ1-2; tentative D call: TRBD1 (5 bases). The CDR3 has 13 amino acids. Trimming removed 5 bases at V and 0 bases at J, with 7 bases between. The germline V gene encodes CDR1 MDHEN and CDR2 SYDVKM. CDR3 sequence: CASSLTANYGYTF. The DNA of the CDR3 is TGTGCCAGCAGTCTGACAGCTAACTATGGCTACACCTTC.

The chain recombines TRBV4-1 with TRBJ2-7; possibly TRBD1 for D (6 bases). The length of the CDR3 is 14 residues. Germline CDR1 MGHRA, CDR2 YSYEKL. The V and J ends lost 4 bases and 5 bases respectively, with 15 bases between them. This chain's CDR3 is CASSPIPGHNEQYF. The CDR3 coding sequence is TGCGCCAGCAGCCCCATTCCGGGACACAACGAGCAGTACTTC.

The table lists this clone with a count of one. The chain couples TRBV19 to TRBJ2-3; the match to TRBD2 covers 8 bases. CDR1 LNHDA and CDR2 SQIVND come from the germline V gene (reference sequence). The CDR3 length is 14 residues. Trimming cost V 3 bases and J 5 bases; bases outside gene matches: 4. CDR3 sequence (DNA): TGTGCCAGTAGTATTCGCGGGGGGCAAGATACGCAGTATTTT. It translates to CASSIRGGQDTQYF.

The chain combines TRBV7-2 with TRBJ2-7; no definite D call. Between the trimmed V and J ends, which lost 4 bases and 5 bases, there was a span of 15 bases. This CDR3 spans 14 amino acids. Germline CDR1 and CDR2: SGHTA and FQGNSA. CDR3 amino acids: CASSSYSRSDEQYF. Written as DNA, the CDR3 is TGTGCCAGCAGCTCATATAGTAGATCTGACGAGCAGTACTTC.

CDR3 DNA: TGTGCCAGCAGGGACAGGGGCGATTCACCCCTCCACTTT. Its translation: CASRDRGDSPLHF. The chain is built from TRBV2 and TRBJ1-6, with 9 bases aligning to TRBD1. CDR1 SNHLY and CDR2 FYNNEI come from the germline V gene. The V gene end was trimmed by 6 bases and the J gene end by 8 bases; junction bases not matched to a gene: 2. This CDR3 region has 13 residues.

V gene TRBV10-3 combines with J gene TRBJ1-2, with 8 bases matching TRBD1. The CDR3 is made up of 17 amino acids. The germline CDR1 and CDR2 sequences are ENHRY and SYGVKD. Trimming removed 0 bases from V and 6 bases from J; junction bases left unmatched: 12. CDR3 coding DNA: TGTGCCATCAGTGAGTCATCGGCTGGGACAGGAAAAAATGGCTACACCTTC. It specifies CAISESSAGTGKNGYTF.

The rearrangement joins TRBV7-3 to TRBJ2-2; perhaps TRBD2 as D (7 bases). Deletions cut 8 bases from V and 4 bases from J, with 23 bases between. The CDR3 totals 17 residues. The germline V gene has CDR1 SGHTA and CDR2 FQGTGA. The CDR3 DNA reads as TGTGCCAGCTCCTATCGACGGGGGGCTACGGTCACCGGGGAGCTGTTTTTT. This codes for CASSYRRGATVTGELFF.

The genes are TRBV5-1 and TRBJ2-5, with D perhaps TRBD2 (5 bases). CDR1 is SGHRS and CDR2 is YFSETQ in the germline V gene. The V and J ends lost 3 bases and 2 bases respectively, with 11 bases between them. The CDR3 is 14 amino acids. CDR3 sequence reads: CASSSRTGQETQYF. CDR3 nucleotides: TGCGCCAGCAGCTCGAGGACGGGGCAAGAGACCCAGTACTTC.

This chain links TRBV2 with TRBJ1-1, with 7 bases that match TRBD1. There are 14 residues in the CDR3. Germline V gene lookup returns CDR1 SNHLY and CDR2 FYNNEI. V shed 4 bases and J 1 base; nucleotides not matched to a gene: 3. The CDR3, as DNA: TGTGCCAGCAGTGGACAGGGATGGAACACTGAAGCTTTCTTT. As protein: CASSGQGWNTEAFF.

The chain has TRBV6-2 or TRBV6-3 and TRBJ2-2; D uncertain. Trimming shortened V by 1 base and J by 2 bases, and 8 bases separated the two germline ends. Per germline, CDR1 MNHEY and CDR2 SVGEGT. The CDR3 covers 15 residues. The CDR3 loop is CASSYFSSNTGELFF. CDR3 DNA sequence: TGTGCCAGCAGTTACTTTAGTAGTAACACCGGGGAGCTGTTTTTT.

This sequence joins TRBV18 and TRBJ1-6; D gene uncertain. There are 15 residues in the CDR3. V was cut by 3 bases and J by 9 bases, with 15 bases left in between. Germline V CDR1 and CDR2: KGHSH, LQKENI. This CDR3 is CASSPVGRQGSPLHF. CDR3 sequence (DNA): TGTGCCAGCTCACCGGTTGGCAGGCAAGGTTCACCCCTCCACTTT.

The chain has TRBV11-2 and TRBJ2-7, with TRBD1 as a possible D gene (6 bases). V lost 2 bases, J lost 7 bases, and 15 bases lay in between. Per the germline V gene, CDR1 is SGHAT and CDR2 is FQNNGV. The CDR3 consists of 14 residues. CDR3 coding DNA: TGTGCCAGCAGCTTATCTGGGGGCGAAGGGGAGCAGTACTTC. Translated, it gives CASSLSGGEGEQYF. Full variable domain (outside the CDR3, taken from reference TRBV11-2 and TRBJ2-7): EAGVAQSPRYKIIEKRQSVAFWCNPISGHATLYWYQQILGQGPKLLIQFQNNGVVDDSQLPKDRFSAERLKGVDSTLKIQPAKLEDSAVYLCASSLSGGEGEQYFGPGTRLTVT.

The rearrangement links TRBV5-4 to TRBJ2-7; perhaps TRBD2 as D (6 bases). There are 15 residues in the CDR3. The V and J ends lost 0 bases and 5 bases respectively, with 15 bases between them. CDR1 is SGHNT and CDR2 is YYREEE in the germline V gene (reference sequence). This chain's CDR3 is CASSLGGGENHEQYF. Written as DNA, the CDR3 is TGTGCCAGCAGCTTGGGGGGAGGCGAAAACCACGAGCAGTACTTC.

The table lists this clone with a count of one. J is TRBJ2-7 and V is TRBV19, with a tentative D call TRBD1 (5 bases). Trimming took off 6 bases at V and 5 bases at J, with 29 bases between the two ends. CDR3 length: 18 residues. Germline CDR1 is LNHDA and CDR2 is SQIVND (reference sequence). The CDR3 region is CASSRYRGGPGFVDEQYF. The CDR3 region has the DNA TGTGCCAGTAGCCGATACCGTGGTGGTCCAGGGTTCGTCGACGAGCAGTACTTC.

This chain links TRBV18 with TRBJ1-4; possible D gene TRBD1, 6 bases. Trimming stripped 3 bases from V and 3 bases from J, with 11 bases between. This CDR3 spans 15 amino acids. CDR1 and CDR2 (germline): KGHSH, LQKENI. The CDR3 is CASSPPGQANEKLFF. The CDR3 DNA reads as TGTGCCAGCTCACCGCCGGGACAAGCTAATGAAAAACTGTTTTTT.